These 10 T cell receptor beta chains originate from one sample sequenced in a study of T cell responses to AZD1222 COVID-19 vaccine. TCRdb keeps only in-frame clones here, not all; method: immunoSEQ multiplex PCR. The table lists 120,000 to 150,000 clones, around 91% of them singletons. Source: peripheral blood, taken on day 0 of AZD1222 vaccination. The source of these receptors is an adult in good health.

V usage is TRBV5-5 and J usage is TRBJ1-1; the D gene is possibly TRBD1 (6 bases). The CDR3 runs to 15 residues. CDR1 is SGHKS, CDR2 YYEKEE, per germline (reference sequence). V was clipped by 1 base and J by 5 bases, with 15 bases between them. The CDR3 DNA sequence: TGTGCCAGCAGCTTGTATGGCAGGGGTTGGACTGAAGCTTTCTTT. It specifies CASSLYGRGWTEAFF. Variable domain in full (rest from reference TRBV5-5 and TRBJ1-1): DAGVTQSPTHLIKTRGQQVTLRCSPISGHKSVSWYQQVLGQGPQFIFQYYEKEERGRGNFPDRFSARQFPNYSSELNVNALLLGDSALYLCASSLYGRGWTEAFFGQGTRLTVV.

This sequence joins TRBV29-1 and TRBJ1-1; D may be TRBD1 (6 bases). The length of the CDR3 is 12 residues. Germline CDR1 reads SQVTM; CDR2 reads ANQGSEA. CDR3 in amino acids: CSYVDWGPEAFF. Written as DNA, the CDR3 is TGCAGTTATGTTGATTGGGGGCCTGAAGCTTTCTTT.

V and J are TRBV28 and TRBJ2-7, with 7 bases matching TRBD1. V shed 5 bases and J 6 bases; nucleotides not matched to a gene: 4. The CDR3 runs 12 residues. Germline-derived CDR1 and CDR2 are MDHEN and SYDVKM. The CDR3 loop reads CASSATGAEQYF. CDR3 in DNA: TGTGCCAGCAGTGCCACAGGGGCCGAGCAGTACTTC.

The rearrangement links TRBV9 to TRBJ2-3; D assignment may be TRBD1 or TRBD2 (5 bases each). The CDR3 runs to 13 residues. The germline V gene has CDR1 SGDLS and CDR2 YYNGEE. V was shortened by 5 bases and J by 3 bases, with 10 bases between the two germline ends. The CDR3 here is CASRRGTTDTQYF. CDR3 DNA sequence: TGTGCCAGCAGGAGGGGCACAACAGATACGCAGTATTTT. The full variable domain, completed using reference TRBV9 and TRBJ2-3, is DSGVTQTPKHLITATGQRVTLRCSPRSGDLSVYWYQQSLDQGLQFLIQYYNGEERAKGNILERFSAQQFPDLHSELNLSSLELGDSALYFCASRRGTTDTQYFGPGTRLTVL.

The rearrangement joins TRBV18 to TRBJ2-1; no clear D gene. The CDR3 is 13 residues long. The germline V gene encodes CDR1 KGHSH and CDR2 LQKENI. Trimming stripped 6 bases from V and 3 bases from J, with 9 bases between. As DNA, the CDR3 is TGTGCCAGCTCCCCCCGGAGCTACAATGAGCAGTTCTTC. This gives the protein CASSPRSYNEQFF.

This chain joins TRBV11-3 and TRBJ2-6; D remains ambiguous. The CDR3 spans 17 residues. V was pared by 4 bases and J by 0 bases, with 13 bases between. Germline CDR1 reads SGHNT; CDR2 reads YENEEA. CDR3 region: CASSWGRSVSGANVLTF. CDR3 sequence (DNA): TGTGCCAGCAGCTGGGGAAGATCCGTCTCTGGGGCCAACGTCCTGACTTTC.

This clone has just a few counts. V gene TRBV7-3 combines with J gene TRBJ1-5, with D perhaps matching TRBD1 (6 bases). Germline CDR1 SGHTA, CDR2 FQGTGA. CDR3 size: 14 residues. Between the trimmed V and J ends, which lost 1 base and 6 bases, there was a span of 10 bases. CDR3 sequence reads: CASSLIQGFQPQHF. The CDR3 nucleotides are TGTGCCAGCAGCTTAATACAGGGATTTCAGCCCCAGCATTTT.

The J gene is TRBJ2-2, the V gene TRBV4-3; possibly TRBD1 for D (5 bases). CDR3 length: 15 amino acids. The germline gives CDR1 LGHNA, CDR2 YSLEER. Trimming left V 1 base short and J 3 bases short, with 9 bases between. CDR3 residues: CASSQVPGYTGELFF. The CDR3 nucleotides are TGCGCCAGCAGCCAAGTCCCAGGGTACACCGGGGAGCTGTTTTTT.

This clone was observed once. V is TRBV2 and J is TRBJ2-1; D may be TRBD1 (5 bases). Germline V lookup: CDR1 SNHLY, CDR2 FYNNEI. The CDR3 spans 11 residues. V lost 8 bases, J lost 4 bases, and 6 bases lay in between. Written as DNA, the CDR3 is TGTGCCAGCCAGGGTTACAATGAGCAGTTCTTC. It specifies CASQGYNEQFF.

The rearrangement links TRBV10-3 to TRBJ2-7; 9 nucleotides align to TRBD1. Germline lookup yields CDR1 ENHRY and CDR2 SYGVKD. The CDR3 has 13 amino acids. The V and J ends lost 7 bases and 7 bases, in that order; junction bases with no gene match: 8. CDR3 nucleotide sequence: TGTGCCATCAATCGGGACAGGGTGGAAGAGCAGTACTTC. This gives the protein CAINRDRVEEQYF.